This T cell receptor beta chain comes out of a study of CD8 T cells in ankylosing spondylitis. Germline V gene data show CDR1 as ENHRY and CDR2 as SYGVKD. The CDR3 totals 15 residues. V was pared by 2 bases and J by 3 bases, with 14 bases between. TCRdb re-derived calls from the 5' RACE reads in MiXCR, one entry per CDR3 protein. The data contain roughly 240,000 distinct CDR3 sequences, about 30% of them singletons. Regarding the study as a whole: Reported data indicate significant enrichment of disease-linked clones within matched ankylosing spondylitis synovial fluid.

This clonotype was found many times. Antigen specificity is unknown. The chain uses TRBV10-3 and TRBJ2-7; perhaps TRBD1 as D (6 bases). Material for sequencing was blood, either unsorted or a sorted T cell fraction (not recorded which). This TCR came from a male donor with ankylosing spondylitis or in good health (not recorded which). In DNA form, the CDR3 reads TGTGCCATCAGTGAGGAATTGGACAGCAACTACGAGCAGTACTTC. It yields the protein CAISEELDSNYEQYF.